Following are 22 T cell receptor beta chains from one sample sequenced in a study of blood T cell repertoires in COVID-19. Data came from immunoSEQ multiplex PCR; TCRdb stores just in-frame clones and leaves some out. Of about 180,000 clones listed, 80% to 85% were seen once; the top ten hold 7.6%. Sequenced: peripheral blood. The receptor source for this set is a woman in her 70s with COVID-19, enrolled during active disease.

This clone is a singleton in its sample. J is TRBJ2-1 and V is TRBV7-8; 7 nucleotides match TRBD2. Trimming cost V 1 base and J 1 base; bases outside gene matches: 13. The length of the CDR3 is 19 residues. Germline lookup yields CDR1 SGHVS and CDR2 FQNEAQ. The CDR3 region is CASSLVRAMWGGSYNEQFF. In DNA, the CDR3 is TGTGCCAGCAGCTTAGTTCGGGCAATGTGGGGGGGTTCCTACAATGAGCAGTTCTTC.

The CDR3 nucleotides read TGTGCCAGCAGCTTGGGTGCGGGGCAGAACCTAGCCAAAAACATTCAGTACTTC. Translation gives CASSLGAGQNLAKNIQYF. The gene calls are TRBV5-4 and TRBJ2-4, with D tentatively TRBD2 (6 bases). The germline V and J ends were trimmed by 0 bases and 0 bases, with 16 bases remaining between them. The CDR3 sequence is 18 residues long. Per the germline V gene, CDR1 is SGHNT and CDR2 is YYREEE (reference sequence).

V usage is TRBV9 and J usage is TRBJ2-7, with no clear D. This CDR3 spans 13 amino acids. CDR1 and CDR2 (germline): SGDLS, YYNGEE. V dropped 0 bases and J dropped 4 bases, with 8 bases sitting between them. In nucleotides, the CDR3 is TGTGCCAGCAGCGTAGATAGTGCTTACGAGCAGTACTTC. It translates to CASSVDSAYEQYF.

The gene calls are TRBV27 and TRBJ2-1; 11 nucleotides match TRBD1. The CDR3 consists of 17 residues. CDR1 and CDR2 from the germline V gene are MNHEY and SMNVEV (reference sequence). Trimming removed 3 bases from V and 0 bases from J; junction bases left unmatched: 4. For the CDR3, the DNA is TGTGCCAGCAGTTTCTCCGGGACAGGGGGCTCCTACAATGAGCAGTTCTTC. Protein: CASSFSGTGGSYNEQFF.

The chain is built from TRBV5-1 and TRBJ1-6, with D perhaps TRBD1 (6 bases). The germline CDR1 and CDR2 sequences are SGHRS and YFSETQ. The ends were cut back, 0 bases at V and 9 bases at J, with 13 bases in the middle. There are 15 residues in the CDR3. This CDR3 reads CASSLDPRGASPLHF. CDR3 DNA sequence: TGCGCCAGCAGCTTGGATCCCAGGGGAGCTTCACCCCTCCACTTT.

DNA of the CDR3: TGTGCCAGCAGTTTAACAGGGAAGGAAAAACTGTTTTTT. Its protein product is CASSLTGKEKLFF. The chain has TRBV28 and TRBJ1-4; possible D gene TRBD1, 6 bases. This CDR3 region has 13 residues. The germline gives CDR1 MDHEN, CDR2 SYDVKM. Between the trimmed V and J ends, which lost 2 bases and 8 bases, there was a span of 9 bases.

This chain uses TRBV10-3 with TRBJ2-7; TRBD2 matches 10 bases. V gave up 6 bases and J gave up 4 bases; unmatched junction bases: 9. Germline CDR1 reads ENHRY; CDR2 reads SYGVKD. This CDR3 spans 15 amino acids. Written as DNA, the CDR3 is TGTGCCATCAGCAACCTAGCGGGAGTTTATTACGAGCAGTACTTC. Amino acid sequence: CAISNLAGVYYEQYF.

The chain employs TRBV11-2 and TRBJ1-1; D uncertain. The CDR3 length is 15 residues. Between the trimmed V and J ends, which lost 0 bases and 1 base, there was a span of 9 bases. Germline V gives CDR1 SGHAT, CDR2 FQNNGV. CDR3 region: CASSLELAGNTEAFF. CDR3 coding DNA: TGTGCCAGCAGCTTAGAGTTAGCCGGGAACACTGAAGCTTTCTTT.

This chain links TRBV6-2 or TRBV6-3 with TRBJ2-6; a possible D gene is TRBD2 (6 bases). The CDR3 is 21 amino acids. Germline-derived CDR1 and CDR2 are MNHEY and SVGEGT. V was cut by 5 bases and J by 0 bases, with 26 bases left in between. The CDR3 loop reads CASSTGLGGKHEGSGANVLTF. For the CDR3, the DNA is TGTGCCAGCAGTACCGGACTCGGAGGGAAACATGAGGGCTCTGGGGCCAACGTCCTGACTTTC.

The chain joins TRBV3-1 (or the pseudogene TRBV3-2) to TRBJ2-2; TRBD2 aligns across 10 bases. The V and J ends lost 6 bases and 6 bases, in that order; junction bases with no gene match: 10. The CDR3 totals 16 residues. From germline, CDR1 is LGHDT and CDR2 YNNKEL (reference sequence). CDR3 coding DNA: TGTGCCAGCAGTTTGTTAGCGGGAGGATTCTCCGGGGAGCTGTTTTTT. Its translation is CASSLLAGGFSGELFF.

The chain recombines TRBV18 with TRBJ1-6, with TRBD1 identical over 8 bases. With 6 bases clipped from V and 5 bases from J, the junction kept 3 bases outside the gene matches. Germline values: CDR1 KGHSH, CDR2 LQKENI. The CDR3 covers 14 residues. CDR3 amino acids: CASSSTGDNSPLHF. Written as DNA, the CDR3 is TGTGCCAGCTCGTCGACAGGGGATAATTCACCCCTCCACTTT.

The V and J genes are TRBV25-1 and TRBJ2-5; unclear D gene. This CDR3 comprises 11 residues. V gave up 3 bases and J gave up 5 bases, with 4 bases separating them. CDR1 is MGHDK, CDR2 SYGVNS, per germline. DNA for the CDR3: TGTGCCAGCAGTGATCGGGAGACCCAGTACTTC. Encoded protein: CASSDRETQYF.

The chain uses TRBV6-5 and TRBJ2-1, with a weak D call TRBD1 (5 bases). This CDR3 spans 11 amino acids. V lost 8 bases, J lost 10 bases, and 12 bases lay in between. Germline V lookup: CDR1 MNHEY, CDR2 SVGAGI. For the CDR3, the DNA is TGTGCCAGCGGTAGGGGTGCGGAGCAGTTCTTC. Protein: CASGRGAEQFF.

The chain employs TRBV5-1 and TRBJ2-7; 8 bases match TRBD1. Germline V gene data show CDR1 as SGHRS and CDR2 as YFSETQ. With V trimmed by 5 bases and J by 2 bases, 9 bases remained unmatched. The CDR3 has 15 amino acids. The CDR3 protein is CASSPGGQGPYEQYF. The CDR3 nucleotides read TGCGCCAGCAGTCCCGGAGGACAGGGTCCCTACGAGCAGTACTTC.

This clone was counted between two and nine times. This chain links TRBV19 with TRBJ2-7, with TRBD2 matching 8 bases. The CDR3 is 13 residues long. The V gene end was trimmed by 3 bases and the J gene end by 4 bases; junction bases not matched to a gene: 2. Germline CDR1 and CDR2: LNHDA and SQIVND (reference sequence). This CDR3 is CASSMAGGYEQYF. The CDR3 DNA reads as TGTGCCAGTAGTATGGCGGGAGGTTACGAGCAGTACTTC.

This clone was observed a handful of times. This chain links TRBV6-5 with TRBJ2-7; D gene ambiguous. In germline, CDR1 is MNHEY, CDR2 SVGAGI. The CDR3 sequence is 15 residues long. V was cut by 0 bases and J by 6 bases, with 15 bases left in between. CDR3 sequence reads: CASSYSVGGTSEQYF. CDR3 nucleotide sequence: TGTGCCAGCAGTTACTCGGTCGGCGGAACGAGCGAGCAGTACTTC.

This clone was found once. The CDR3 loop is CASSFHDRLPGEQYF. The CDR3 DNA follows: TGTGCCAGCAGCTTTCACGACAGGCTCCCTGGCGAGCAGTACTTC. The V and J genes are TRBV7-9 and TRBJ2-7; a possible D gene is TRBD1 (6 bases). The germline CDR1 and CDR2 sequences are SEHNR and FQNEAQ (reference sequence). With 3 bases removed from V and 6 bases from J, the gap between germline ends came to 18 bases. This CDR3 contains 15 residues.

The rearrangement uses TRBV11-3 and TRBJ2-1; TRBD2 matches 8 bases. The CDR3 length is 13 residues. V lost 5 bases and J lost 10; bases outside the gene matches: 7. Germline V gives CDR1 SGHNT, CDR2 YENEEA. This chain's CDR3 is CASSVSGRDEQFF. In DNA form, the CDR3 reads TGTGCCAGCAGCGTAAGCGGGAGAGACGAGCAGTTCTTC. The variable domain in full, with the rest retrieved from reference TRBV11-3 and TRBJ2-1, is EAGVVQSPRYKIIEKKQPVAFWCNPISGHNTLYWYLQNLGQGPELLIRYENEEAVDDSQLPKDRFSAERLKGVDSTLKIQPAELGDSAVYLCASSVSGRDEQFFGPGTRLTVL.

This chain joins TRBV2 and TRBJ2-2, with D possibly TRBD2 on 6 matching bases. CDR1 and CDR2 (germline): SNHLY, FYNNEI. V was clipped by 6 bases and J by 2 bases, with 16 bases between them. This CDR3 has 16 amino acids. The CDR3 DNA reads TGTGCCAGCAGGAGTCAGGAGCGGGTCAACACCGGGGAGCTGTTTTTT. It encodes CASRSQERVNTGELFF.

This rearrangement joins TRBV6-5 to TRBJ2-1, with 14 positions matching TRBD2. The CDR3 covers 16 residues. V shed 8 bases and J 6 bases; nucleotides not matched to a gene: 9. Looked up from germline, CDR1 is MNHEY and CDR2 is SVGAGI. CDR3 residues: CASGFGLAGGGNEQFF. The CDR3 bases are TGTGCCAGCGGTTTCGGACTAGCGGGAGGTGGCAATGAGCAGTTCTTC.

V usage is TRBV10-3 and J usage is TRBJ2-2; TRBD2 matches at 8 bases. CDR3 size: 14 residues. Germline V gives CDR1 ENHRY, CDR2 SYGVKD. Trimming cost V 10 bases and J 0 bases; bases outside gene matches: 4. The CDR3 DNA reads as TGTGCCACCAGGGGACTAGCGAACACCGGGGAGCTGTTTTTT. Translation: CATRGLANTGELFF.

The rearrangement uses TRBV28 and TRBJ1-2; TRBD1 aligns across 8 bases. Germline lookup yields CDR1 MDHEN and CDR2 SYDVKM. CDR3 size: 12 residues. V was pared by 7 bases and J by 7 bases, with 5 bases of the junction left unmatched. Written as DNA, the CDR3 is TGTGCCAGCAACTCAGACAGGGGTGGCTACACCTTC. Translation: CASNSDRGGYTF.